The entry below describes one T cell receptor beta chain. Its antigen remains undetermined. Per-base quality was not reported, and no clone a single base away is much larger than it. This sample is part of a study of technical replicates of blood from a few donors (dated by TCRdb to about 2017). The CDR3 runs 15 amino acids, cysteine and phenylalanine included. Here the CDR3 DNA is all that survives: 45 bases in frame from base 1. After removal of 2 bases from V and 8 bases from J, the junction retains 8 bases not matched to a gene. Based on the germline V gene (reference sequence), the CDR1 and CDR2 sequences are SEHNR and FQNEAQ. The method behind the library was the immunoSEQ multiplex PCR assay. Here the immuneACCESS table is served through TCRdb, limited to in-frame sequences with V and J called. Missing clones are a known gap in these copies; in checked studies unresolved V genes cover under half, and the rest lacks a known reason. The sample contains roughly 100,000 clones, about 95% of them found a single time. Together, the top ten hold approximately 0.33% of the sample.

The source is a human donor in good health. The sequenced sample consisted of T cells isolated from PBMCs. The rearrangement joined TRBV7-9 to TRBJ1-3; the central 8 bases match TRBD1. CDR3 sequence: CASSLQPGQGDTIYF. The DNA is TGTGCCAGCAGCTTACAACCCGGACAGGGAGACACCATATATTTT.